These T cell receptor beta chains were read from a single sample in a study of monozygotic twins with inflammatory bowel disease. With the 5' RACE reads reprocessed, TCRdb shows one record per CDR3 protein and no DNA. Its listing shows a few hundred thousand distinct CDR3 sequences. The specimen was blood. Receptors were obtained from a human donor with ulcerative colitis or Crohn's disease, or a healthy co-twin of an affected twin (not recorded which). The CDR3 runs from the conserved cysteine through the conserved F or W.

v_call	j_call	cdr3_aa
TRBV18	TRBJ1-1	CASSPTSSNTEAFF
TRBV6-2/TRBV6-3	TRBJ2-1	CASVTGAFYNEQFF
TRBV20-1	TRBJ1-5	CSAWGQSHNQPQHF
TRBV12-3/TRBV12-4	TRBJ2-2	CASSLGLAGAGELFF
TRBV7-9	TRBJ2-7	CASSYQPGTGSYEQYF
TRBV11-2	TRBJ2-6	CASTYISPPKTGARGANVLTF
TRBV24-1	TRBJ2-1	CATSDLNGLKFF
TRBV7-2	TRBJ1-1	CASSLASGNTEAFF
TRBV7-9	TRBJ1-5	CASSPFGGTNQPQHF
TRBV12-3/TRBV12-4	TRBJ2-3	CASSFLWTDTQYF
TRBV20-1	TRBJ2-5	CSATGPGETQYF
TRBV4-3	TRBJ2-1	CASSQEVMLAGNFYNEQFF
TRBV6-1	TRBJ2-2	CASIPSGPGGGELFF
TRBV2	TRBJ1-2	CASSIPRGYGYTF
TRBV11-3	TRBJ1-2	CASSPVREVANYGYTF
TRBV28	TRBJ1-2	CASRPTGNYGYTF
TRBV2	TRBJ2-1	CASSPRVGEQFF
TRBV10-2	TRBJ1-2	CASSEKNRGSGYTF
TRBV6-2/TRBV6-3	TRBJ2-7	CASTQHSYEQYF
TRBV30	TRBJ2-1	CAWSNVPGLARNEQFF
TRBV14	TRBJ2-1	CASSQGPDRAYNEQFF
TRBV24-1	TRBJ2-5	CATRTSGGGGETQYF
TRBV20-1	TRBJ2-7	CSARVPSGLYEQYF
TRBV4-1	TRBJ2-7	CASSHDRLYEQYF
TRBV11-3	TRBJ2-2	CASSPSSGENTGELFF
TRBV5-1	TRBJ1-1	CASSLGDLGADTEAFF
TRBV15	TRBJ2-5	CATSRDPGETQYF
TRBV5-1	TRBJ2-3	CASRLNSATDTQYF
TRBV6-1	TRBJ2-7	CASSRVVGQGYEQYF
TRBV27	TRBJ2-2	CAGSPGASGATRETGELFF
TRBV28	TRBJ2-1	CASTKPTTYNEQFF
TRBV9	TRBJ2-2	CASSARQGGNTGELFF
TRBV3-1	TRBJ2-1	CASSHLTSGGAFEQFF
TRBV27	TRBJ2-4	CASSRITGTVNIQYF
TRBV28	TRBJ1-2	CASSLSRERGYTF
TRBV15	TRBJ2-7	CATARAATFEQYF
TRBV15	TRBJ2-2	CATRQRNTGELFF
TRBV6-2/TRBV6-3	TRBJ2-3	CASRPDIGTRTDTQYF
TRBV5-6	TRBJ2-5	CASSAGTRTETQYF
TRBV12-3/TRBV12-4	TRBJ2-7	CASSRDYLGSEQYF
TRBV20-1	TRBJ2-1	CSARWVGAGNEQFF
TRBV19	TRBJ1-1	CASSMLPGGNTEAFF
TRBV20-1	TRBJ2-1	CSARDGSGLAGNEQFF
TRBV20-1	TRBJ1-2	CSAPPSGTYGYTF
TRBV28	TRBJ2-3	CATLGPGTDTQYF
TRBV18	TRBJ1-1	CASSPLVDTEAFF
TRBV4-2	TRBJ2-1	CASRRTGTVRGQFF
TRBV14	TRBJ1-1	CASSLQGHPNTEAFF
TRBV7-3	TRBJ2-2	CASSLMANTGELFF
TRBV5-1	TRBJ2-5	CASSLSGSQETQYF
TRBV7-2	TRBJ2-5	CASSQQGIGETQYF
TRBV7-9	TRBJ1-1	CASSKRGDTEAFF
TRBV3-1	TRBJ1-2	CASSNREAVYGYTF
TRBV7-2	TRBJ1-1	CASSPLIPGTEAFF
TRBV6-5	TRBJ2-2	CASSYVPAGGLGELFF
TRBV6-5	TRBJ1-5	CASSYVGPWGNQPQHF
TRBV10-3	TRBJ2-2	CAISELAATGELFF
TRBV7-2	TRBJ2-3	CASSLVRLSFSTDTQYF
TRBV20-1	TRBJ1-6	CSARGDRGYNSPLHF